A selection of T cell receptor beta chains follows, all from one sample in a study of blood T cell repertoires in COVID-19. This table comes from immunoSEQ multiplex PCR, and its TCRdb copy is limited to in-frame clones, with some not included. The sample includes over 400,000 clones, about 88% of them seen just once. The material sequenced was PBMCs or T cells enriched from blood (not recorded which). These receptors were taken from a woman aged 55-75 years who had recovered from COVID-19. Both conserved end residues are part of each CDR3. Each record gives: V gene, clone size, J gene, CDR3 protein. Some rows have no size entry. The others give once, few or many, or a class for an expanded clone.

TRBV19	.	TRBJ2-5	CASSLAGGETQYF
TRBV5-1	.	TRBJ1-2	CASSVTPGGNYGYTF
TRBV2	.	TRBJ1-1	CASSESRGWNTEAFF
TRBV25-1	.	TRBJ1-4	CASSAIQGSNEKLFF
TRBV3-1/TRBV3-2	.	TRBJ1-1	CASSLKGGATKAEAFF
TRBV6-5	.	TRBJ1-3	CASRGHGNTIYF
TRBV18	.	TRBJ2-3	CASSPRLLTGADTQYF
TRBV6-5	once	TRBJ1-3	CASSWDRSSGNTIYF
TRBV5-1	.	TRBJ2-3	CASSILGDTQYF
TRBV25-1	.	TRBJ1-2	CASSAQDLYGYTF
TRBV5-4	.	TRBJ1-4	CASSPGQGAIPEKLFF
TRBV18	once	TRBJ2-3	CASSPLAGQGTDTQYF
TRBV4-1	.	TRBJ2-5	CASSLSGGSETQYF
TRBV5-1	.	TRBJ1-1	CASSPGQGNTEAFF
TRBV7-6	.	TRBJ2-4	CASSLEGASGGFLAKNIQYF
TRBV18	few	TRBJ1-5	CASSPDNNQPQHF
TRBV11-2	.	TRBJ2-3	CASSPTWGDRKTDTQYF
TRBV3-1/TRBV3-2	.	TRBJ2-1	CASSDSGVEVLNEQFF
TRBV7-9	.	TRBJ1-1	CASSTQTEMNTEAFF
TRBV29-1	once	TRBJ2-1	CSVETGIPYNEQFF
TRBV14	once	TRBJ1-6	CASSRQGLYSPLHF
TRBV5-1	.	TRBJ1-6	CASSLKSGYDSPLHF
TRBV27	few	TRBJ1-6	CASTRQGGAASPLHF
TRBV27	.	TRBJ2-3	CASSYGLATDTQYF
TRBV24-1	.	TRBJ1-2	CATSDSRDYGYTF
TRBV30	.	TRBJ1-6	CAWSPGVGQSEWSPLHF
TRBV11-3	.	TRBJ2-5	CASSQQLDRQGSIQETQYF
TRBV15	.	TRBJ1-4	CATSRDPTGTNEKLFF
TRBV18	.	TRBJ1-5	CASSPTGRDQPQHF
TRBV5-1	.	TRBJ2-5	CASSATTGTSETQYF
TRBV3-1/TRBV3-2	.	TRBJ1-5	CASSQGPGSGQPQHF
TRBV6-1	.	TRBJ1-3	CASSEAQGNTIYF
TRBV10-3	.	TRBJ2-3	CAISGTGPPTDTQYF
TRBV7-2	.	TRBJ2-3	CASSLVPGGANTQYF
TRBV5-1	.	TRBJ1-5	CASSWTGDRNQPQHF
TRBV7-2	.	TRBJ2-1	CASSLAQSSYNEQFF
TRBV5-1	.	TRBJ2-7	CASSLGGGQGAYEQYF
TRBV5-1	.	TRBJ2-2	CASSGGQGRGLAGELFF
TRBV7-8	.	TRBJ2-4	CASSLIRQGTKNIQYF
TRBV5-4	once	TRBJ1-1	CASSPGGGTEAFF
TRBV7-8	.	TRBJ1-5	CASSTLDRANQPQHF
TRBV5-5	.	TRBJ2-3	CASSLEEGTDTQYF
TRBV24-1	once	TRBJ1-2	CATSDPRHNYGYTF
TRBV28	.	TRBJ1-2	CASSLVGGAFYGYTF
TRBV7-2	.	TRBJ2-6	CASSLRGGANVLTF
TRBV18	few	TRBJ1-2	CASSPPSSSPLYGYTF
TRBV11-2	.	TRBJ2-1	CASTAWDRGENEQFF
TRBV11-3	.	TRBJ2-7	CASNNRGKGNEQYF
TRBV13	once	TRBJ2-1	CASSLGLAGNNEQFF
TRBV9	.	TRBJ2-1	CASSSRYNEQFF
TRBV30	.	TRBJ1-1	CAWSGGHSYTEAFF